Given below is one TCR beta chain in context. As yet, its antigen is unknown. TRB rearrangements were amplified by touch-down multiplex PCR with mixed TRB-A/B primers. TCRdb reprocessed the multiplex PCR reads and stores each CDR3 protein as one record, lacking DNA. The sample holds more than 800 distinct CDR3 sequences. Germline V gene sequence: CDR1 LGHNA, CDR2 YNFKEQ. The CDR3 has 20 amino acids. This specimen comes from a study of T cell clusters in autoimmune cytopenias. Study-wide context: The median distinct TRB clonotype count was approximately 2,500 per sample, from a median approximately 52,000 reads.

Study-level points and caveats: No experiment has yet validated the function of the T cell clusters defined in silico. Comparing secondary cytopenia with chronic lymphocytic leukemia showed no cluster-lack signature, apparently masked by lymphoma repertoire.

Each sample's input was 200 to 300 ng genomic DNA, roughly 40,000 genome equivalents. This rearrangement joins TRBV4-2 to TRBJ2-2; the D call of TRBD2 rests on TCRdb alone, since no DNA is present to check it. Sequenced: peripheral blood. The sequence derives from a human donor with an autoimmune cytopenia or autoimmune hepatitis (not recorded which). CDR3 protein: CASSQRRTSGLGGGTGELFF.